These 19 T cell receptor beta chains originate from one sample sequenced in a study of human T cells and chemical hapten exposure. The time point here: pre-sensitization, week 0. The treatment here: therapeutic diphenylcyclopropenone sensitization with weekly scalp DPC. TCRdb redid the calling of the RACE reads with MiXCR, one entry per CDR3 protein. This sample has about 80,000 distinct CDR3 sequences, with 13% to 15% found just once. The sample in question was whole blood, obtained in connection with sensitization to the hapten diphenylcyclopropenone (DPC). The receptors were sampled from a woman between 50 and 59 years old with alopecia areata. Some clones in this sample may be carry-over from other donors' samples.

This clonotype was counted many times. V gene TRBV4-3 combines with J gene TRBJ1-4; TRBD1 might be the D (6 bases). Trimming took 0 bases from V and 8 from J, leaving 10 bases between them. The CDR3 covers 14 residues. CDR1 LGHNA and CDR2 YSLEER come from the germline V gene. The CDR3 region is CASSQDTGKEKLFF. In nucleotides, the CDR3 is TGCGCCAGCAGCCAAGACACAGGGAAGGAAAAACTGTTTTTT.

V is TRBV6-1 and J is TRBJ1-1, with a possible D match to TRBD1 (6 bases). Trimming stripped 9 bases from V and 9 bases from J, with 20 bases between. The CDR3 is made up of 13 amino acids. The V gene's germline CDR1 is MNHNS and CDR2 SASEGT. The CDR3 sequence is CASHREIQGKAFF. Written as DNA, the CDR3 is TGTGCCAGTCACCGAGAAATACAGGGTAAAGCTTTCTTT.

This sequence joins TRBV7-9 and TRBJ2-1; no clear D gene. The CDR3 has 13 amino acids. The V end lost 2 bases, the J end lost 10 bases, and 12 bases lay between the germline ends. Germline lookup yields CDR1 SEHNR and CDR2 FQNEAQ (reference sequence). The CDR3, as DNA: TGTGCCAGCAGCTTACTGCCGATAAGCGAGCAGTTCTTC. Translated, it gives CASSLLPISEQFF.

The V gene is TRBV6-5, the J gene TRBJ2-4; a weak D match, TRBD1 (6 bases). Germline lookup yields CDR1 MNHEY and CDR2 SVGAGI. Trimming stripped 9 bases from V and 0 bases from J, with 21 bases between. The CDR3 contains 17 residues. As DNA, the CDR3 is TGTGCCAGTCGGACCGCTGAGCTCAGGGGAGCCAAAAACATTCAGTACTTC. Translated: CASRTAELRGAKNIQYF.

This clonotype has more than one count but fewer than ten. The chain links TRBV12-5 to TRBJ2-7; weak D call: TRBD2 (6 bases). There are 14 residues in the CDR3. Germline CDR1 is LGHNT and CDR2 is FRNRAP. V was pared by 5 bases and J by 3 bases, with 14 bases between. DNA for the CDR3: TGTGCTAGTGGTACCCGGGACTTTAACTACGAGCAGTACTTC. Amino acid sequence: CASGTRDFNYEQYF.

This clonotype was counted between two and nine times. The chain joins TRBV30 to TRBJ2-1; D might be TRBD1 (6 bases). Germline CDR1 is GTSNPN and CDR2 is SVGIG (reference sequence). This CDR3 contains 15 residues. Trimming removed 2 bases at V and 2 bases at J, with 13 bases between. CDR3 protein: CAWSRPSGAYNEQFF. The CDR3 DNA follows: TGTGCCTGGAGTCGGCCGTCAGGGGCCTACAATGAGCAGTTCTTC. The whole variable domain, filled in from reference TRBV30 and TRBJ2-1, reads SQTIHQWPATLVQPVGSPLSLECTVEGTSNPNLYWYRQAAGRGLQLLFYSVGIGQISSEVPQNLSASRPQDRQFILSSKKLLLSDSGFYLCAWSRPSGAYNEQFFGPGTRLTVL.

J is TRBJ2-5 and V is TRBV21-1; the table's TRBD2 call for D was not verified on the DNA. TRBV21-1 is reported as a pseudogene. The CDR3 is 16 amino acids. The CDR3 sequence is CASSTRTSGREETQYF. DNA of the CDR3: TGTGCCAGCAGCACCAGGACTAGCGGACGAGAGGAGACCCAGTACTTC.

This clonotype was picked up many times. V and J are TRBV16 and TRBJ1-1, with D tentatively TRBD1 (5 bases). CDR3 size: 14 residues. Deletions cut 4 bases from V and 5 bases from J, with 14 bases between. CDR1 is KGHSY and CDR2 is FQNENV in the germline V gene. Here the CDR3 DNA reads TGTGCCAGCAGCCCCATCCGGGGGGGGACTGAAGCTTTCTTT. Protein product: CASSPIRGGTEAFF. Based on the CDR3 plus reference TRBV16 and TRBJ1-1, the full variable domain is GEEVAQTPKHLVRGEGQKAKLYCAPIKGHSYVFWYQQVLKNEFKFLISFQNENVFDETGMPKERFSAKCLPNSPCSLEIQATKLEDSAVYFCASSPIRGGTEAFFGQGTRLTVV.

V and J are TRBV18 and TRBJ2-3; TRBD2 might be the D (6 bases). Trimming left V 2 bases short and J 0 bases short, with 18 bases between. Germline CDR1 reads KGHSH; CDR2 reads LQKENI. The CDR3 covers 18 residues. The CDR3 sequence: CASSPSGRGSGSTDTQYF. In DNA form, the CDR3 reads TGTGCCAGCTCACCATCTGGGAGAGGTAGCGGAAGCACAGATACGCAGTATTTT.

The chain couples TRBV2 to TRBJ2-1, with D tentatively TRBD2 (6 bases). CDR3 length: 15 residues. Germline lookup yields CDR1 SNHLY and CDR2 FYNNEI. V lost 7 bases and J 0 bases, leaving 13 bases between the germline ends. The DNA of the CDR3 is TGTGCCAGCACTCCTAGCGCCCGCTCCTACAATGAGCAGTTCTTC. Translating it yields CASTPSARSYNEQFF. The full variable domain, completed using reference TRBV2 and TRBJ2-1, is EPEVTQTPSHQVTQMGQEVILRCVPISNHLYFYWYRQILGQKVEFLVSFYNNEISEKSEIFDDQFSVERPDGSNFTLKIRSTKLEDSAMYFCASTPSARSYNEQFFGPGTRLTVL.

The V and J genes are TRBV28 and TRBJ2-7, with unresolved D. Trimming took off 1 base at V and 5 bases at J, with 6 bases between the two ends. CDR1 MDHEN and CDR2 SYDVKM come from the germline V gene. This CDR3 comprises 12 residues. The CDR3 loop reads CASSLLRDEQYF. The CDR3 region has the DNA TGTGCCAGCAGTTTATTGAGAGACGAGCAGTACTTC.

The rearrangement joins TRBV3-1 to TRBJ1-3, with D hard to call. Looked up from germline, CDR1 is LGHDT and CDR2 is YNNKEL (reference sequence). CDR3 size: 13 residues. Deletions cut 6 bases from V and 4 bases from J, with 10 bases between. Here the CDR3 DNA reads TGTGCCAGCAGTTTGGGTTTCGGAAACACCATATATTTT. This encodes CASSLGFGNTIYF.

The V and J genes are TRBV25-1 and TRBJ1-5, with D uncertain. This CDR3 comprises 14 residues. Germline CDR1 is MGHDK and CDR2 is SYGVNS. V was clipped by 4 bases and J by 7 bases, with 14 bases between them. The chain's CDR3 is CASSGYPGGQPQHF. The CDR3 DNA is TGTGCCAGCAGTGGATATCCAGGCGGCCAGCCCCAGCATTTT. Looking up the rest from reference TRBV25-1 and TRBJ1-5 gives the full variable domain: EADIYQTPRYLVIGTGKKITLECSQTMGHDKMYWYQQDPGMELHLIHYSYGVNSTEKGDLSSESTVSRIRTEHFPLTLESARPSHTSQYLCASSGYPGGQPQHFGDGTRLSIL.

The chain couples TRBV29-1 to TRBJ2-1, with 8 nucleotides matching TRBD1. CDR3 length equals 14 residues. V lost 4 bases, J lost 12 bases, and 14 bases stayed unmatched. Germline CDR1 is SQVTM and CDR2 is ANQGSEA. CDR3 amino acids: CSVGSGQGRSGQFF. CDR3 bases: TGCAGCGTTGGATCAGGACAGGGCCGCTCAGGGCAGTTCTTC.

The chain links TRBV29-1 to TRBJ2-7; 8 bases are shared with TRBD1. In germline, CDR1 is SQVTM, CDR2 ANQGSEA. Trimming at V came to 7 bases and at J to 0 bases, leaving 2 bases not matched to a gene. This CDR3 is 12 amino acids long. The CDR3 sequence: CSAQGASYEQYF. The CDR3 coding sequence is TGCAGCGCCCAGGGGGCCTCCTACGAGCAGTACTTC.

Only a few counts were recorded for this clonotype. This chain links TRBV5-6 with TRBJ2-3; D is undetermined. V gave up 0 bases and J gave up 2 bases, with 13 bases separating them. From germline, CDR1 is SGHDT and CDR2 YYEEEE. CDR3 length: 16 amino acids. The CDR3 sequence is CASSLAGRKFTDTQYF. The CDR3 DNA sequence: TGTGCCAGCAGCTTGGCCGGGCGGAAATTCACAGATACGCAGTATTTT.

This clonotype was seen many times. The chain combines TRBV6-5 with TRBJ2-4, with 7 bases that match TRBD1. With V trimmed by 6 bases and J by 0 bases, 5 bases remained unmatched. CDR1 is MNHEY, CDR2 SVGAGI, per germline. This CDR3 contains 15 residues. CDR3 protein: CASRAGGLAKNIQYF. The DNA for the CDR3 is TGTGCCAGCAGGGCAGGGGGTCTAGCCAAAAACATTCAGTACTTC.

This clonotype was seen a handful of times. This chain joins TRBV7-8 and TRBJ2-3; D remains ambiguous. The germline V gene has CDR1 SGHVS and CDR2 FQNEAQ. V lost 5 bases, J lost 6 bases, and 15 bases lay in between. The CDR3 is 14 residues long. The DNA for the CDR3 is TGTGCCAGCAGCGCGATTATGGTCCCCGATACGCAGTATTTT. As protein: CASSAIMVPDTQYF.

In its sample, this clonotype was seen a few times. V usage is TRBV5-1 and J usage is TRBJ2-3; 8 nucleotides agree with TRBD1. This CDR3 is 12 amino acids long. Germline loops: CDR1 SGHRS, CDR2 YFSETQ. Trimming took 4 bases from V and 7 from J; bases not matched to a gene: 2. The CDR3 coding sequence is TGCGCCAGCAGCCAGGGGGCGAATACGCAGTATTTT. This translates into CASSQGANTQYF. Drawing the rest from reference TRBV5-1 and TRBJ2-3, the complete variable domain is KAGVTQTPRYLIKTRGQQVTLSCSPISGHRSVSWYQQTPGQGLQFLFEYFSETQRNKGNFPGRFSGRQFSNSRSEMNVSTLELGDSALYLCASSQGANTQYFGPGTRLTVL.